This T cell receptor beta chain was identified during a study of CD8 T cells in ankylosing spondylitis. This clonotype occurred many times. The antigen remains unidentified. Overall study results and limits: Earlier work had already found some motif variants in reactive arthritis synovial fluid and blood. What appeared characteristic of ankylosing spondylitis blood was a TCR beta motif of about eight highly homologous variants. Reportedly, significant enrichment of disease-linked clones occurred in matched ankylosing spondylitis synovial fluid. The authors found the disease-linked clones to be CD8+ and relatively rare in peripheral blood.

The length of the CDR3 is 13 residues. Germline loops: CDR1 LGHDT, CDR2 YNNKEL (reference sequence). The V and J ends lost 5 bases and 1 base respectively, with 8 bases between them. Making the TCR beta libraries involved quantitative 5'-RACE with molecular barcodes. MiXCR, run by TCRdb on the 5' RACE reads, gives a single entry per CDR3 protein. The sample consists of 450,000 to 550,000 distinct CDR3 sequences, under 5.5% of them appearing once. The genes are TRBV3-1 and TRBJ1-2; D remains unclear. This clonotype was obtained from a male donor with ankylosing spondylitis. The sample was blood, either unsorted or a sorted T cell fraction (not recorded which). This chain's CDR3 is CASSWAFNYGYTF. Here the CDR3 DNA reads TGTGCCAGCAGCTGGGCGTTTAACTATGGCTACACCTTC.